A selection of T cell receptor beta chains follows, all from one sample in a study of molecular identifiers for immune sequencing clone quantification. TCRdb used MiXCR to reprocess the PCR reads, holding one entry per CDR3 protein. The sample shows around 300,000 distinct CDR3 sequences, about 22% of them seen only once. Sequencing used naive CD8+ T cells from blood, with Jurkat cell RNA spiked in. Receptors were obtained from a human donor in good health. Some libraries in this study had Jurkat cell RNA spiked in. The CDR3 runs from the conserved cysteine through the conserved F or W. The order of the fields is D gene, V gene, J gene, clone size, CDR3 DNA, CDR3 protein. D genes are given only for firm matches. Expanded clones are given a class, and other clones once, few, many or no size at all.

.	TRBV7-6	TRBJ2-7	.	TGTGCCAGCAGCTTGGGAATAGCCAAGGTCTACGAGCAGTACTTC	CASSLGIAKVYEQYF
TRBD2	TRBV7-9	TRBJ2-3	.	TGTGCCAGCAGCTTCCCTCTAGCGGGGGGGGGATCAGATACGCAGTATTTT	CASSFPLAGGGSDTQYF
.	TRBV19	TRBJ1-1	many	TGTGCCAGTAGTATAGTAAACGGAATGAACACTGAAGCTTTCTTT	CASSIVNGMNTEAFF
.	TRBV27	TRBJ2-7	many	TGTGCCAGCAGTATAACTAGGCCCGAGCAGTACTTC	CASSITRPEQYF
.	TRBV5-6	TRBJ1-1	many	TGTGCCAGCAGCTATGGACAGATGAACACTGAAGCTTTCTTT	CASSYGQMNTEAFF
.	TRBV20-1	TRBJ2-7	few	TGCAGTGCTAGAGGAACAGTCCTCGTCTACGAGCAGTACTTC	CSARGTVLVYEQYF
.	TRBV19	TRBJ2-2	.	TGTGCCAGTAGTCCCACAATTCACAGGGAGGGGACGAACACCGGGGAGCTGTTTTTT	CASSPTIHREGTNTGELFF
.	TRBV4-1	TRBJ2-5	few	TGCGCCAGCAGCCAAGATGCCAGGCGGGGTCAAGAGACCCAGTACTTC	CASSQDARRGQETQYF
.	TRBV7-6	TRBJ2-3	many	TGTGCCAGCAGCTTAGTTAGGTCAGATACGCAGTATTTT	CASSLVRSDTQYF
TRBD2	TRBV10-3	TRBJ2-7	.	TGTGCCATCAGTACCCCGGGACTAGCCTACGAGCAGTACTTC	CAISTPGLAYEQYF
TRBD1	TRBV6-6	TRBJ2-7	.	TGTGCCAGCAGCCCCGACAGGGTGGGCCCCTACGAGCAGTACTTC	CASSPDRVGPYEQYF
.	TRBV19	TRBJ2-2	.	TGTGCCAGTAGTATCTTGGCAGGGGTAGGCACCGGGGAGCTGTTTTTT	CASSILAGVGTGELFF
.	TRBV5-6	TRBJ2-7	.	TGTGCCAGCAACTTTGAGGGGGCCTACGAGCAGTACTTC	CASNFEGAYEQYF
.	TRBV12-3/TRBV12-4	TRBJ2-3	.	TGTGCCAGCAGCCCAAGACCACTGAGCAGCTCAGATACGCAGTATTTT	CASSPRPLSSSDTQYF
.	TRBV6-6	TRBJ1-2	.	TGTGCCAGCAGTTACTCTGGGGGGGGGCCCTATGGCTACCCCTTC	CASSYSGGGPYGYPF
.	TRBV30	TRBJ1-1	many	TGTGCCTGGAGTTCTGGCATGAACACTGAAGCTTTCTTT	CAWSSGMNTEAFF
.	TRBV5-6	TRBJ1-1	.	TGTGCCAGCAGCTTGGCCCAGGGTTATACTGAATCTTTCTTT	CASSLAQGYTESFF
.	TRBV20-1	TRBJ2-7	few	TGCAGTGCTAGAGGGGGGAAGCCTGGTAGCGAGGTCTACGAGCAGTACTTC	CSARGGKPGSEVYEQYF
.	TRBV20-1	TRBJ2-7	.	TGCAGTGCTAATAACTGGCAGGATTCCTACGAGCAGTACTTC	CSANNWQDSYEQYF
.	TRBV21-1	TRBJ1-5	few	TGTGCCAGCAGCAGCCCGACAGCCTTCGTTCAGCCCCAGCATTTT	CASSSPTAFVQPQHF
.	TRBV11-2	TRBJ2-1	.	TGTGCCAGCAGCTTACGTAGTGAGCTTTACAATGAGCAGTTCTTC	CASSLRSELYNEQFF
.	TRBV19	TRBJ2-7	many	TGTGCCAGCGGACCGGGCCAGGCCTACGAGCAGTACTTC	CASGPGQAYEQYF
.	TRBV11-2	TRBJ2-5	many	TGTGCCAGCAGCTTATATAATAAGGAGACCCAGTACTTC	CASSLYNKETQYF